Below are 7 T cell receptor beta chains sequenced from a single sample in a study of cytomegalovirus exposure and HLA in healthy donors. Primers for the PCR totalled 60 Vbeta and 13 Jbeta. Clones were read by immunoSEQ multiplex PCR, and TCRdb kept only the in-frame ones, dropping some. This table has approximately 150,000 clones, approximately 84% appearing once. Source material: PBMCs. Source of these receptors: a man aged 25 to 45 in good health and CMV-seronegative.

Worth noting for this clone: Other DNA sequences in this specimen translate into the identical CDR3. This sequence joins TRBV10-3 and TRBJ2-7; a weak D match, TRBD1 (6 bases). CDR3 length: 13 amino acids. Trimming pared 6 bases from V and 3 bases from J, leaving 12 bases between. Germline CDR1 reads ENHRY; CDR2 reads SYGVKD. The CDR3 loop is CAISRDNLYEQYF. CDR3 coding DNA: TGTGCCATCAGCCGGGACAACCTCTACGAGCAGTACTTC.

The genes are TRBV5-1 and TRBJ1-6; D is ambiguous. Germline CDR1 is SGHRS and CDR2 is YFSETQ. V lost 2 bases and J 6 bases, leaving 12 bases between the germline ends. CDR3 length: 15 residues. CDR3 region: CASSFAGIGNSPLHF. For the CDR3, the DNA is TGCGCCAGCAGCTTCGCGGGGATCGGTAATTCACCCCTCCACTTT.

The chain uses TRBV2 and TRBJ2-1; D might be TRBD2 (7 bases). The germline gives CDR1 SNHLY, CDR2 FYNNEI. V lost 7 bases, J lost 7 bases, and 17 bases lay in between. This CDR3 region has 14 residues. DNA of the CDR3: TGTGCCAGCATTAAGGGGGGGGGCTTTAATGAGCAGTTCTTC. Translated: CASIKGGGFNEQFF.

This chain links TRBV6-6 with TRBJ2-3; D gene uncertain. Trimming pared 0 bases from V and 2 bases from J, leaving 9 bases between. Germline lookup yields CDR1 MNHNY and CDR2 SVGAGI (reference sequence). This CDR3 is built from 15 residues. The CDR3 reads CASSYSSNPTDTQYF. The CDR3 DNA sequence: TGTGCCAGCAGTTACTCCTCTAATCCCACAGATACGCAGTATTTT.

This chain joins TRBV27 and TRBJ1-4; 11 positions agree with TRBD1. V trimming: 9 bases; J trimming: 13 bases; junction bases outside the gene matches: 10. Germline CDR1 MNHEY, CDR2 SMNVEV (reference sequence). This CDR3 is built from 13 residues. This CDR3 is CASPGQGAKRLFF. The CDR3 DNA reads as TGTGCCAGTCCTGGACAGGGGGCGAAACGACTGTTTTTT.

The gene calls are TRBV7-9 and TRBJ2-2; 10 nucleotides line up with TRBD2. The germline gives CDR1 SEHNR, CDR2 FQNEAQ (reference sequence). Unmatched junction bases numbered 15, after V lost 5 bases and J lost 3 bases. This CDR3 spans 19 amino acids. This chain's CDR3 is CASSPSTSGEYLYTGELFF. The CDR3 DNA reads TGTGCCAGCAGCCCGAGCACTAGCGGGGAGTACCTCTACACCGGGGAGCTGTTTTTT.

This rearrangement joins TRBV28 to TRBJ2-2; 7 positions match TRBD2. There are 14 residues in the CDR3. Germline V lookup: CDR1 MDHEN, CDR2 SYDVKM. Trimming removed 7 bases from V and 6 bases from J; junction bases left unmatched: 8. The CDR3 nucleotides read TGTGCCAGCATGACGGGGGAGGGCGCCGGGGAGCTGTTTTTT. Protein product: CASMTGEGAGELFF.